The 22 T cell receptor beta chains reported below all come from one sample, sequenced in a study of beta chain features in type 1 diabetes (dated 2018 in TCRdb). The library was prepared using the immunoSEQ multiplex PCR assay. The High Capacity cDNA Reverse Transcription Kit was used to reverse transcribe all of the isolated RNA, meaning that expressed TCRB transcripts were what got sequenced. Held by TCRdb, this immuneACCESS table contains in-frame sequences only and omits some clones. Under half of the omission traces to an unresolved V gene where checked; the cause of the rest is unknown. The sample profile shows 430,000 or so clones; approximately 10% of them were found once. The ten largest make up approximately 0.05% of the sample. The sample taken for sequencing was naive CD4+ T cells from blood. This sample's cell subset or site label indicates: true naive CD4+ T cells. The receptors here all came from a woman aged 18-29 years in good health.

This clone was found a few times. CDR3 DNA: TGTGCCAGCAGCCCAACGGGACTAGCTAACTATGGCTACACCTTC. As protein: CASSPTGLANYGYTF. The genes are TRBV9 and TRBJ1-2; possible D gene TRBD1, 5 bases. Trimming cost V 4 bases and J 0 bases, with 13 bases left between them. The germline CDR1 and CDR2 sequences are SGDLS and YYNGEE. This CDR3 comprises 15 residues.

As concerns this clone: The same CDR3 can be traced to other DNA sequences in this sample. This chain connects TRBV7-9 to TRBJ2-6; D is undetermined. Trimming removed 1 base at V and 0 bases at J, with 4 bases between. CDR1 and CDR2 (germline): SEHNR, FQNEAQ (reference sequence). There are 15 residues in the CDR3. The CDR3 loop reads CASSLVSSGANVLTF. CDR3 bases: TGTGCCAGCAGCTTAGTAAGCTCTGGGGCCAACGTCCTGACTTTC.

This clone was observed a few times. V and J are TRBV27 and TRBJ2-3; D is unclear. V lost 4 bases and J lost 2, with 7 bases in between. From germline, CDR1 is MNHEY and CDR2 SMNVEV (reference sequence). The CDR3 extends over 13 amino acids. CDR3 sequence: CASSSQNTDTQYF. In nucleotides, the CDR3 is TGTGCCAGCAGTTCCCAGAACACAGATACGCAGTATTTT.

There are a few counts of this clone. The chain combines TRBV9 with TRBJ1-1, with D perhaps TRBD1 (6 bases). Germline V gene sequence: CDR1 SGDLS, CDR2 YYNGEE. Deletions cut 3 bases from V and 2 bases from J, with 14 bases between. The CDR3 is 15 amino acids. The CDR3 reads CASSAGQKSNTEAFF. In DNA form, the CDR3 reads TGTGCCAGCAGCGCCGGACAGAAGTCTAACACTGAAGCTTTCTTT.

This clone was seen a handful of times. V is TRBV5-4 and J is TRBJ2-1; TRBD2 is a possible D gene (7 bases). Per the germline V gene, CDR1 is SGHNT and CDR2 is YYREEE (reference sequence). The length of the CDR3 is 17 residues. The V gene lost 0 bases and the J gene lost 6 bases, with 19 bases spanning the gap. The CDR3 protein is CASSLVGAGARLNEQFF. As DNA, the CDR3 is TGTGCCAGCAGCTTGGTTGGCGCGGGGGCTAGGCTCAATGAGCAGTTCTTC.

The table lists this clone with a few counts. V gene TRBV6-1 combines with J gene TRBJ2-7, with D hard to call. The V end lost 8 bases, the J end lost 3 bases, and 8 bases lay between the germline ends. The CDR3 spans 11 residues. CDR1 and CDR2 (germline): MNHNS, SASEGT. The CDR3 DNA is TGTGCCAGCGGGCAGGACTACGAGCAGTACTTC. Protein product: CASGQDYEQYF.

This clone was counted between two and nine times. The J gene is TRBJ2-3, the V gene TRBV11-2, with D perhaps TRBD1 (5 bases). Germline V gene sequence: CDR1 SGHAT, CDR2 FQNNGV. CDR3 length equals 16 residues. Trimming took off 1 base at V and 8 bases at J, with 19 bases between the two ends. DNA of the CDR3: TGTGCCAGCAGCTTAGTTTGGAGCAGGGCTCAAGGTACGCAGTATTTT. It specifies CASSLVWSRAQGTQYF.

This chain uses TRBV30 with TRBJ1-1, with a possible D match to TRBD1 (5 bases). In germline, CDR1 is GTSNPN, CDR2 SVGIG (reference sequence). V was shortened by 0 bases and J by 6 bases, with 14 bases between the two germline ends. This CDR3 is built from 14 residues. CDR3 in amino acids: CAWSVRGAKAEAFF. CDR3 DNA sequence: TGTGCCTGGAGTGTACGAGGGGCGAAGGCTGAAGCTTTCTTT.

The chain is built from TRBV7-2 and TRBJ1-2, with D possibly TRBD1 on 6 matching bases. Trimming took off 7 bases at V and 0 bases at J, with 15 bases between the two ends. Germline V gives CDR1 SGHTA, CDR2 FQGNSA. The length of the CDR3 is 15 residues. The CDR3 is CASTTQQGTNYGYTF. The CDR3 nucleotides read TGTGCCAGCACCACACAGCAGGGGACTAACTATGGCTACACCTTC.

A few counts support this clone. This chain uses TRBV30 with TRBJ2-1; a possible D gene is TRBD2 (5 bases). This CDR3 is built from 11 residues. CDR1 and CDR2 from the germline V gene are GTSNPN and SVGIG (reference sequence). Trimming took 7 bases from V and 4 from J, leaving 8 bases between them. The CDR3 region is CALSGYNEQFF. CDR3 DNA sequence: TGTGCCTTATCGGGATACAATGAGCAGTTCTTC.

The chain is built from TRBV28 and TRBJ1-2; 8 nucleotides align to TRBD1. The V gene end was trimmed by 6 bases and the J gene end by 5 bases; junction bases not matched to a gene: 11. The germline gives CDR1 MDHEN, CDR2 SYDVKM. There are 15 residues in the CDR3. The CDR3 DNA follows: TGTGCCAGCAGCCTAGGGACAGGCAAATTTTATGGCTACACCTTC. It specifies CASSLGTGKFYGYTF.

The chain has TRBV2 and TRBJ2-2, with unresolved D. CDR1 and CDR2 (germline): SNHLY, FYNNEI. Between the trimmed V and J ends, which lost 5 bases and 7 bases, there was a span of 5 bases. The CDR3 contains 11 residues. CDR3 DNA: TGTGCCAGCAGTCCGGTCGGGGAGCTGTTTTTT. This translates into CASSPVGELFF.

The chain recombines TRBV29-1 with TRBJ2-7; 10 bases fit TRBD1. The length of the CDR3 is 13 residues. Trimming removed 7 bases from V and 4 bases from J; junction bases left unmatched: 7. Per germline, CDR1 SQVTM and CDR2 ANQGSEA. This chain's CDR3 is CSGAGTGAYEQYF. In DNA, the CDR3 is TGCAGCGGAGCCGGGACAGGGGCTTACGAGCAGTACTTC.

The chain carries TRBV5-1 and TRBJ2-1; D remains unclear. Germline lookup yields CDR1 SGHRS and CDR2 YFSETQ. Trimming left V 1 base short and J 6 bases short, with 14 bases between. CDR3 length: 15 amino acids. This chain's CDR3 is CASSLTAPLGNEQFF. DNA for the CDR3: TGCGCCAGCAGCTTGACGGCGCCATTAGGCAATGAGCAGTTCTTC.

This clone was seen a few times. One junction end does not reproduce the germline sequence, and a read error may be involved. This sequence joins TRBV18 and TRBJ2-7; 12 nucleotides match TRBD2. CDR1 is KGHSH, CDR2 LQKENI, per germline. The CDR3 is 21 residues long. In DNA form, the CDR3 reads TGTGCCAGCTCACCGAGGGGACAGGGAAGGATGACTAGCGGGAGATCCTTCGAGCAGTACTTC. Translating it yields CASSPRGQGRMTSGRSFEQYF.

This clone turned up a few times. CDR3 protein: CASSGREGAKSYEQYV. CDR3 coding DNA: TGTGCCAGCAGCGGAAGGGAAGGGGCTAAATCCTACGAGCAGTACGTC. V and J are TRBV21-1 and TRBJ2-7; the table assigns TRBD1, which was not confirmed against the DNA. TRBV21-1 is a documented pseudogene. CDR3 length: 16 amino acids.

J is TRBJ2-2 and V is TRBV7-6; 9 bases are a match to TRBD2. Germline lookup yields CDR1 SGHVS and CDR2 FNYEAQ. V gave up 5 bases and J gave up 4 bases; unmatched junction bases: 8. The CDR3 length is 16 residues. The CDR3, as DNA: TGTGCCAGCAGCCGGATAGCGGGAGAGGTCACCGGGGAGCTGTTTTTT. As protein: CASSRIAGEVTGELFF.

The genes are TRBV30 and TRBJ2-5; 7 positions agree with TRBD2. V shed 2 bases and J 4 bases; nucleotides not matched to a gene: 4. Germline-derived CDR1 and CDR2 are GTSNPN and SVGIG (reference sequence). This CDR3 contains 13 residues. CDR3 residues: CAWSKKRGETQYF. The CDR3 DNA follows: TGTGCCTGGAGTAAGAAGCGGGGAGAGACCCAGTACTTC.

This clone was seen only a few times. V usage is TRBV9 and J usage is TRBJ2-3; possible D gene TRBD2, 6 bases. V lost 4 bases to trimming and J lost 5 bases, with 17 bases between them. Germline assignment: CDR1 SGDLS and CDR2 YYNGEE. The CDR3 is 15 residues long. The DNA for the CDR3 is TGTGCCAGCAGCCATGGTCCGGGAGTTGGAGATACGCAGTATTTT. Protein: CASSHGPGVGDTQYF. Together with reference TRBV9 and TRBJ2-3, the CDR3 gives the full variable domain: DSGVTQTPKHLITATGQRVTLRCSPRSGDLSVYWYQQSLDQGLQFLIQYYNGEERAKGNILERFSAQQFPDLHSELNLSSLELGDSALYFCASSHGPGVGDTQYFGPGTRLTVL.

A few counts support this clone. The chain links TRBV14 to TRBJ2-1; D gene ambiguous. Germline V gives CDR1 SGHDN, CDR2 FVKESK. The length of the CDR3 is 13 residues. The V end was cut by 0 bases, the J end by 15 bases, with 15 bases between. The CDR3 nucleotides are TGTGCCAGCAGCCAAGATGGCATATCGGGTCGGTTCTTC. This gives the protein CASSQDGISGRFF. Drawing the rest from reference TRBV14 and TRBJ2-1, the complete variable domain is EAGVTQFPSHSVIEKGQTVTLRCDPISGHDNLYWYRRVMGKEIKFLLHFVKESKQDESGMPNNRFLAERTGGTYSTLKVQPAELEDSGVYFCASSQDGISGRFFGPGTRLTVL.

This clone came up a few times. The chain employs TRBV6-6 and TRBJ2-1; possibly TRBD1 for D (6 bases). CDR1 is MNHNY, CDR2 SVGAGI, per germline (reference sequence). This CDR3 region has 15 residues. V shed 7 bases and J shed 3 bases, with 16 bases lying between them. This CDR3 reads CASTTTGTIYNEQFF. CDR3 sequence (DNA): TGTGCCAGCACCACTACCGGGACAATCTACAATGAGCAGTTCTTC.

The chain couples TRBV2 to TRBJ2-2; the D gene is possibly TRBD1 (6 bases). This CDR3 contains 15 residues. CDR1 is SNHLY, CDR2 FYNNEI, per germline. V was shortened by 6 bases and J by 4 bases, with 15 bases between the two germline ends. For the CDR3, the DNA is TGTGCCAGCAGAGCACAGGGCGCCCCCACCGGGGAGCTGTTTTTT. Protein: CASRAQGAPTGELFF.